A single sample gave rise to the 26 T cell receptor beta chains below, sequenced in a study of cytomegalovirus exposure and HLA in healthy donors. Vbeta (60) and Jbeta (13) primers were used in the PCR. Only in-frame clones appear in the TCRdb table, and some are missing; sequencing was by immunoSEQ multiplex PCR. The table lists roughly 120,000 clones. Sequenced sample: PBMCs. The receptors were gathered from a man aged 30 to 39 in good health and CMV-seronegative.

V and J are TRBV5-1 and TRBJ2-5, with 8 bases lining up with TRBD2. The CDR3 length is 16 residues. The V segment lost 2 bases and the J segment 4 bases; nucleotides outside the gene matches: 10. Germline CDR1 is SGHRS and CDR2 is YFSETQ. The CDR3 DNA sequence: TGCGCCAGCAGCTTTTTAGACGGGGGGGCCGCAGAGACCCAGTACTTC. It translates to CASSFLDGGAAETQYF. Full variable domain (rest looked up from reference TRBV5-1 and TRBJ2-5): KAGVTQTPRYLIKTRGQQVTLSCSPISGHRSVSWYQQTPGQGLQFLFEYFSETQRNKGNFPGRFSGRQFSNSRSEMNVSTLELGDSALYLCASSFLDGGAAETQYFGPGTRLLVL.

This sequence joins TRBV5-4 and TRBJ2-7, with 8 bases fitting TRBD1. CDR3 length: 16 residues. Germline values: CDR1 SGHNT, CDR2 YYREEE (reference sequence). V lost 4 bases and J lost 1; bases outside the gene matches: 10. The CDR3 nucleotides read TGTGCCAGCAGCAATCCAAAGCAGGGGGCGTCCTACGAGCAGTACTTC. Amino acid sequence: CASSNPKQGASYEQYF. The full variable domain, its missing parts supplied by reference TRBV5-4 and TRBJ2-7, is ETGVTQSPTHLIKTRGQQVTLRCSSQSGHNTVSWYQQALGQGPQFIFQYYREEENGRGNFPPRFSGLQFPNYSSELNVNALELDDSALYLCASSNPKQGASYEQYFGPGTRLTVT.

The CDR3 loop is CATLHGGGSYNEQFF. DNA for the CDR3: TGTGCCACTTTGCACGGGGGGGGATCCTACAATGAGCAGTTCTTC. The gene calls are TRBV15 and TRBJ2-1; 8 bases match TRBD2. The CDR3 totals 15 residues. The V gene end was trimmed by 9 bases and the J gene end by 1 base; junction bases not matched to a gene: 8. Germline V gives CDR1 LNHNV, CDR2 YYDKDF (reference sequence).

The chain is built from TRBV7-9 and TRBJ1-2, with D possibly being TRBD1 (6 bases). Germline CDR1 and CDR2: SEHNR and FQNEAQ (reference sequence). Trimming shortened V by 4 bases and J by 6 bases, and 21 bases separated the two germline ends. This CDR3 is 16 amino acids long. As DNA, the CDR3 is TGTGCCAGCAGCTCCCCATACAGAGGGGGTGACGATGGCTACACCTTC. Protein sequence: CASSSPYRGGDDGYTF.

This rearrangement joins TRBV15 to TRBJ2-1, with TRBD2 identical over 9 bases. CDR3 size: 16 residues. Trimming cost V 0 bases and J 4 bases; bases outside gene matches: 4. The germline V gene has CDR1 LNHNV and CDR2 YYDKDF (reference sequence). The CDR3 sequence: CATSRDLAGGYNEQFF. The CDR3 DNA reads as TGTGCCACCAGCAGAGATTTGGCGGGGGGGTACAATGAGCAGTTCTTC.

CDR3 nucleotide sequence: TGCGCCAGCAGCTTGGGCGGGGGGGGCCTGACAGATACGCAGTATTTT. It specifies CASSLGGGGLTDTQYF. The V call is TRBV5-1, the J call TRBJ2-3; 9 bases align to TRBD2. The germline gives CDR1 SGHRS, CDR2 YFSETQ. The CDR3 is made up of 16 amino acids. Trimming removed 0 bases from V and 3 bases from J; junction bases left unmatched: 5.

J is TRBJ1-3 and V is TRBV4-1; weak D call: TRBD1 (5 bases). The CDR3 has 16 amino acids. Germline V lookup: CDR1 MGHRA, CDR2 YSYEKL. Trimming took 2 bases from V and 3 from J, leaving 14 bases between them. CDR3 DNA: TGCGCCAGCAGCCAATGGGTAGGGGTGGATGGAAACACCATATATTTT. Residues: CASSQWVGVDGNTIYF.

This chain joins TRBV19 and TRBJ1-1, with D uncertain. Germline V gives CDR1 LNHDA, CDR2 SQIVND (reference sequence). The CDR3 loop spans 15 amino acids. Trimming removed 3 bases at V and 1 base at J, with 12 bases between. CDR3 sequence: CASSIGSGWNTEAFF. The CDR3 DNA follows: TGTGCCAGTAGTATCGGGTCGGGGTGGAACACTGAAGCTTTCTTT.

The CDR3 region is CASSPMSGAGEKGYTF. CDR3 DNA: TGTGCCAGCAGCCCTATGTCAGGGGCAGGGGAGAAAGGCTACACCTTC. The J gene is TRBJ1-2, the V gene TRBV4-2; D is possibly TRBD1 (6 bases). Germline CDR1 is LGHNA and CDR2 is YNFKEQ. This CDR3 region has 16 residues. With 4 bases removed from V and 8 bases from J, the gap between germline ends came to 23 bases.

The chain recombines TRBV4-1 with TRBJ2-7; 9 bases line up with TRBD1. The germline V gene has CDR1 MGHRA and CDR2 YSYEKL. The J segment lost 4 bases and the V segment lost 4 bases, leaving 5 bases of the junction unmatched. The CDR3 runs 14 residues. CDR3 region: CASSLGQGNYEQYF. In nucleotides, the CDR3 is TGCGCCAGCAGCCTTGGACAGGGGAATTACGAGCAGTACTTC.

The chain employs TRBV12-5 and TRBJ1-1, with 9 bases that match TRBD1. The trim removed 6 bases at V and 6 bases at J, leaving 14 bases unmatched. The CDR3 extends over 16 amino acids. The germline CDR1 and CDR2 sequences are LGHNT and FRNRAP. CDR3 in DNA: TGTGCTAGTGGGGGGACAGGGTGGAGGGTTAACGCTGAAGCTTTCTTT. Translated, it gives CASGGTGWRVNAEAFF.

This chain connects TRBV5-1 to TRBJ2-1; a weak D match, TRBD1 (6 bases). Trimming took off 0 bases at V and 4 bases at J, with 17 bases between the two ends. The CDR3 runs to 17 residues. Germline values: CDR1 SGHRS, CDR2 YFSETQ. The CDR3 protein is CASSLDPTKGEYNEQFF. The DNA of the CDR3 is TGCGCCAGCAGCTTGGACCCTACTAAGGGGGAGTACAATGAGCAGTTCTTC.

The V gene is TRBV7-2, the J gene TRBJ2-3; D is ambiguous. Germline CDR1 is SGHTA and CDR2 is FQGNSA. This CDR3 spans 12 amino acids. V gave up 1 base and J gave up 5 bases, with 4 bases separating them. The CDR3, as DNA: TGTGCCAGCAGCTTAGTTAGAGATACGCAGTATTTT. Its translation is CASSLVRDTQYF.

V is TRBV15 and J is TRBJ2-4; no firm D call. CDR3 size: 14 residues. Trimming took off 5 bases at V and 4 bases at J, with 12 bases between the two ends. CDR1 is LNHNV, CDR2 YYDKDF, per germline (reference sequence). CDR3 region: CATSPQFEKNIQYF. In DNA form, the CDR3 reads TGTGCCACCAGCCCTCAATTCGAGAAAAACATTCAGTACTTC.

The CDR3 bases are TGTGCCAGCACCTTAGGACAACGTGATAACTATGGCTACACCTTC. Residues: CASTLGQRDNYGYTF. The rearrangement links TRBV5-5 to TRBJ1-2; D may be TRBD1 (5 bases). Germline loops: CDR1 SGHKS, CDR2 YYEKEE (reference sequence). CDR3 length equals 15 residues. Trimming cost V 6 bases and J 1 base, with 16 bases left between them.

The V gene is TRBV5-8, the J gene TRBJ1-3; TRBD1 agrees at 8 bases. Germline loops: CDR1 SGHTS, CDR2 YDEGEE. V was pared by 0 bases and J by 4 bases, with 6 bases of the junction left unmatched. The CDR3 runs to 16 residues. CDR3 sequence: CASSLARTGRGNTIYF. CDR3 bases: TGTGCCAGCAGCTTGGCGCGGACAGGGAGAGGAAACACCATATATTTT.

This chain joins TRBV14 and TRBJ1-3; D is perhaps TRBD1 (5 bases). The CDR3 length is 16 residues. Germline assignment: CDR1 SGHDN and CDR2 FVKESK. Trimming removed 4 bases at V and 0 bases at J, with 13 bases between. The CDR3 nucleotides are TGTGCCAGCAGCCTACAGGACCTTTACTCTGGAAACACCATATATTTT. Translation: CASSLQDLYSGNTIYF.

The chain joins TRBV25-1 to TRBJ1-1, with D maybe TRBD1 (6 bases). The CDR3 has 14 residues. Germline V gene data show CDR1 as MGHDK and CDR2 as SYGVNS. V dropped 4 bases and J dropped 5 bases, with 14 bases sitting between them. In DNA, the CDR3 is TGTGCCAGCAGTGGCACAGGGTGGAGGACTGAAGCTTTCTTT. This translates into CASSGTGWRTEAFF.

This CDR3 is CASSPGQGESGELFF. CDR3 coding DNA: TGCGCCAGCAGCCCGGGACAGGGGGAGAGCGGGGAGCTGTTTTTT. V and J are TRBV5-1 and TRBJ2-2; TRBD1 matches at 11 bases. Germline-derived CDR1 and CDR2 are SGHRS and YFSETQ. This CDR3 spans 15 amino acids. V lost 4 bases and J lost 7; bases outside the gene matches: 6.

J is TRBJ1-5 and V is TRBV7-8; D unclear. The germline gives CDR1 SGHVS, CDR2 FQNEAQ. The CDR3 runs to 13 residues. With 5 bases removed from V and 4 bases from J, the gap between germline ends came to 9 bases. CDR3 DNA sequence: TGTGCCAGCAGCCGACGGAGGAATCAGCCCCAGCATTTT. The encoded protein is CASSRRRNQPQHF.

The V call is TRBV5-4, the J call TRBJ2-7, with D perhaps matching TRBD2 (6 bases). This CDR3 is built from 15 residues. Per the germline V gene, CDR1 is SGHNT and CDR2 is YYREEE (reference sequence). V was pared by 1 base and J by 6 bases, with 17 bases between. DNA of the CDR3: TGTGCCAGCAGCTTGATATATTCGGGGGAAAGCGAGCAGTACTTC. It codes for CASSLIYSGESEQYF.

The chain combines TRBV5-6 with TRBJ1-2; the D gene is possibly TRBD1 (6 bases). The CDR3 runs to 15 residues. CDR1 is SGHDT, CDR2 YYEEEE, per germline. The V and J ends lost 4 bases and 7 bases respectively, with 20 bases between them. CDR3 residues: CASSAPKRGTVGYTF. For the CDR3, the DNA is TGTGCCAGCAGCGCACCTAAAAGGGGGACGGTTGGCTACACCTTC.

The V gene is TRBV25-1, the J gene TRBJ1-6, with 8 bases matching TRBD1. In germline, CDR1 is MGHDK, CDR2 SYGVNS. Losses at the gene ends were 3 bases for V and 13 bases for J; bases not matched to a gene: 11. The CDR3 length is 15 residues. CDR3 coding DNA: TGTGCCAGCAGTGAGGGGCAGGGGGCGCGGAGCCCCCTCCACTTT. This sequence encodes CASSEGQGARSPLHF.

The J gene is TRBJ2-1, the V gene TRBV28; TRBD1 matches 9 bases. This CDR3 contains 15 residues. The V and J ends lost 2 bases and 4 bases, in that order; junction bases with no gene match: 3. Germline values: CDR1 MDHEN, CDR2 SYDVKM. Here the CDR3 DNA reads TGTGCCAGCAGTTTAGGGACAGGGTCGTACAATGAGCAGTTCTTC. This encodes CASSLGTGSYNEQFF.

The V and J genes are TRBV9 and TRBJ1-5, with 10 bases matching TRBD1. CDR1 is SGDLS, CDR2 YYNGEE, per germline. V lost 1 base and J lost 2; bases outside the gene matches: 12. This CDR3 has 19 amino acids. The CDR3 reads CASSVSSGTGVRGNQPQHF. The CDR3 nucleotides are TGTGCCAGCAGCGTATCCTCCGGGACAGGGGTCCGAGGCAATCAGCCCCAGCATTTT.

This sequence joins TRBV18 and TRBJ1-2, with D tentatively TRBD1 (5 bases). The CDR3 is made up of 16 amino acids. The ends were cut back, 6 bases at V and 6 bases at J, with 23 bases in the middle. From germline, CDR1 is KGHSH and CDR2 LQKENI. This chain's CDR3 is CASSPDVDTRADGYTF. The CDR3 DNA reads TGTGCCAGCTCGCCGGACGTAGACACCAGGGCGGATGGCTACACCTTC. Drawing the rest from reference TRBV18 and TRBJ1-2, the complete variable domain is NAGVMQNPRHLVRRRGQEARLRCSPMKGHSHVYWYRQLPEEGLKFMVYLQKENIIDESGMPKERFSAEFPKEGPSILRIQQVVRGDSAAYFCASSPDVDTRADGYTFGSGTRLTVV.